Listed below are T cell receptor beta chains from one sample, sequenced in a study of blood T cells in healthy people across ages. One entry per CDR3 protein, called by TCRdb with MiXCR from the 5' RACE reads. The repertoire holds just under 900,000 distinct CDR3 sequences, with 29% as singletons. Sequencing input: blood. All receptors come from a woman of 80 years or more in good health. The CDR3 runs from the conserved cysteine through the conserved F or W. D genes are given only for firm matches. Clone size is stated in some rows and not others, as once, few, many or a class when expanded.

v_call: TRBV7-8; cdr3_length: 14; j_call: TRBJ2-4; clone_size: many; d_call: TRBD1; cdr3_aa: CASSLVGQGGIQYF; cdr3_nt: TGTGCCAGCAGCTTAGTGGGACAGGGGGGCATTCAGTACTTC
v_call: TRBV10-3; cdr3_length: 16; j_call: TRBJ2-3; clone_size: few; d_call: .; cdr3_aa: CAIGEWGQSGADTQYF; cdr3_nt: TGTGCCATCGGTGAGTGGGGACAATCAGGCGCAGATACGCAGTATTTT
v_call: TRBV6-2/TRBV6-3; cdr3_length: 12; j_call: TRBJ1-1; clone_size: .; d_call: .; cdr3_aa: CASGWENTVAFF; cdr3_nt: TGTGCCAGCGGATGGGAGAACACTGTAGCTTTCTTT
v_call: TRBV6-6; cdr3_length: 14; j_call: TRBJ1-5; clone_size: .; d_call: .; cdr3_aa: CASSSREDNQPQHF; cdr3_nt: TGTGCCAGCAGTTCAAGGGAAGACAATCAGCCCCAGCATTTT
v_call: TRBV7-2; cdr3_length: 15; j_call: TRBJ2-1; clone_size: .; d_call: TRBD1; cdr3_aa: CASSLFGTGGNEQFF; cdr3_nt: TGTGCCAGCAGCTTATTCGGGACAGGGGGCAATGAGCAGTTCTTC
v_call: TRBV5-1; cdr3_length: 14; j_call: TRBJ2-2; clone_size: .; d_call: .; cdr3_aa: CASKSVANTGELFF; cdr3_nt: TGCGCCAGCAAATCGGTGGCGAACACCGGGGAGCTGTTTTTT
v_call: TRBV7-2; cdr3_length: 16; j_call: TRBJ1-5; clone_size: few; d_call: .; cdr3_aa: CASSLFPGYSNQPQHF; cdr3_nt: TGTGCCAGCAGCTTATTCCCAGGTTATAGCAATCAGCCCCAGCATTTT
v_call: TRBV11-2; cdr3_length: 15; j_call: TRBJ1-5; clone_size: .; d_call: .; cdr3_aa: CASSLDRYIYQPQHF; cdr3_nt: TGTGCCAGCAGCTTAGATAGGTACATCTATCAGCCCCAGCATTTT
v_call: TRBV12-3/TRBV12-4; cdr3_length: 14; j_call: TRBJ1-1; clone_size: few; d_call: .; cdr3_aa: CASSLKGLLTEAFF; cdr3_nt: TGTGCCAGCAGTTTAAAGGGGCTCCTCACTGAAGCTTTCTTT
v_call: TRBV7-2; cdr3_length: 15; j_call: TRBJ1-2; clone_size: many; d_call: .; cdr3_aa: CASSLQGSINYGYTF; cdr3_nt: TGTGCCAGCAGCTTACAGGGTAGTATTAACTATGGCTACACCTTC
v_call: TRBV27; cdr3_length: 15; j_call: TRBJ2-7; clone_size: .; d_call: TRBD1; cdr3_aa: CASSLVGTGVYEQYF; cdr3_nt: TGTGCCAGCAGTTTAGTAGGGACAGGGGTTTACGAGCAGTACTTC
v_call: TRBV6-5; cdr3_length: 15; j_call: TRBJ2-7; clone_size: many; d_call: .; cdr3_aa: CASSYSGNTRYEQYF; cdr3_nt: TGTGCCAGCAGTTACTCGGGGAACACGAGGTACGAGCAGTACTTC
v_call: TRBV13; cdr3_length: 15; j_call: TRBJ2-2; clone_size: .; d_call: TRBD2; cdr3_aa: CASFESGENTGELFF; cdr3_nt: TGTGCCAGCTTCGAAAGCGGGGAGAACACCGGGGAGCTGTTTTTT
v_call: TRBV7-8; cdr3_length: 16; j_call: TRBJ2-1; clone_size: .; d_call: .; cdr3_aa: CASSRAPLASYNEQFF; cdr3_nt: TGTGCCAGCAGCCGAGCGCCCCTAGCGTCCTACAATGAGCAGTTCTTT
v_call: TRBV12-3/TRBV12-4; cdr3_length: 15; j_call: TRBJ2-3; clone_size: few; d_call: .; cdr3_aa: CASSSGAGSTDAQYF; cdr3_nt: TGTGCCAGCAGTTCCGGGGCCGGGAGCACAGATGCGCAGTATTTT